Listed here are 3 T cell receptor beta chains from one sample, sequenced in a study of monozygotic twins with inflammatory bowel disease. TCRdb processed the 5' RACE reads again and assigns one entry to each CDR3 protein, with no DNA. Across approximately 330,000 distinct CDR3 sequences, the top ten clones capture over 2% of the sample. Sequenced input: blood. The receptors originated from a human donor with ulcerative colitis or Crohn's disease, or a healthy co-twin of an affected twin (not recorded which).

This sequence joins TRBV5-1 and TRBJ2-1. The CDR3 has 13 amino acids. CDR1 and CDR2 from the germline V gene are SGHRS and YFSETQ. The CDR3 reads CASKVDTYNEQFF.

The V and J genes are TRBV3-1 and TRBJ2-1. The CDR3 consists of 13 residues. Germline lookup yields CDR1 LGHDT and CDR2 YNNKEL (reference sequence). The CDR3 spells CASEGRPYNEQFF.

This rearrangement joins TRBV12-3 or TRBV12-4 to TRBJ2-7; the D call from TCRdb, TRBD1, cannot be confirmed without DNA. This CDR3 spans 13 amino acids. This chain's CDR3 is CASRQGSGYEQYF.